This T cell receptor beta chain came from a study of Graves' ophthalmopathy and Graves' hyperthyroidism. Across the study: Peripheral blood was obtained at first diagnosis, ahead of any treatment.

V gave up 8 bases and J gave up 3 bases, with 10 bases separating them. The germline CDR1 and CDR2 sequences are MGHRA and YSYEKL. The length of the CDR3 is 12 residues. Study-level results: Detection in blood was also observed for most expanded thyroid clonotypes above 0.001 frequency.

RNA transcripts provided the template for amplifying TCR beta CDR3 regions. The first round was an RT-PCR with HTBI primers, and the second round was a multiplex PCR. TCRdb called the multiplex PCR reads again in MiXCR, with one record for every CDR3 protein. This table holds about 24,000 distinct CDR3 sequences, around 50% found once. This clonotype has only one observation. Its antigen is still unknown. Here the CDR3 omits its conserved ending phenylalanine or tryptophan, so a read error is the likely source. No progression to ophthalmopathy over 18 months defined stable hyperthyroidism. Specimen: peripheral blood. The receptor was derived from an adult woman with stable Graves' hyperthyroidism. The chain joins TRBV4-1 to TRBJ1-1, with unresolved D. CDR3 protein: CASSDPHTEAFC. CDR3 DNA sequence: TGCGCCAGCTCGGACCCCCACACTGAAGCTTTCTGT.